Sequencing of this T cell receptor beta chain was carried out in a study of blood T cell repertoires in COVID-19. Study-level background: Specimens from acute and convalescent COVID-19 originated in the United States, Italy and Spain. T cells, B-cell-depleted T cells, or PBMCs supplied cDNA or gDNA.

Assay used: immunoSEQ multiplex PCR; TCRdb lists only in-frame clones, some missing. The table includes some 200,000 clones, 80% to 90% detected once. The CDR3 loop spans 17 amino acids. Germline V gene sequence: CDR1 KGHSH, CDR2 LQKENI. The V gene lost 3 bases and the J gene lost 3 bases, with 18 bases spanning the gap. The chain combines TRBV18 with TRBJ2-1; tentatively, D is TRBD1 (7 bases). The TCR was taken from a woman aged 55-69 years with COVID-19, enrolled during active disease. Material: peripheral blood. CDR3 bases: TGTGCCAGCTCACCTCTCGACAGGGCTAGCGTCTACAATGAGCAGTTCTTC. Protein product: CASSPLDRASVYNEQFF.